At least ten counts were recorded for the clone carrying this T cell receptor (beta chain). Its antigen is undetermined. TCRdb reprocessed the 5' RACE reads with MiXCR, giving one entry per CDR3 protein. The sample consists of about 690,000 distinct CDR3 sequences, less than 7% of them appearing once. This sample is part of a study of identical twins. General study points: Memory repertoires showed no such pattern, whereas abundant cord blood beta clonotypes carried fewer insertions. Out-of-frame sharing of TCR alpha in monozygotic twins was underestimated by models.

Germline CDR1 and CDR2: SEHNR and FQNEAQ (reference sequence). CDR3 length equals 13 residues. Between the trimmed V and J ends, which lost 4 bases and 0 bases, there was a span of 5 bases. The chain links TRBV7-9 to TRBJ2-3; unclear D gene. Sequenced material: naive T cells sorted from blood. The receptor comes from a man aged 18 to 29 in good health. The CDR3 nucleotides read TGTGCCAGCAGCTACGACAGCACAGATACGCAGTATTTT. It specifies CASSYDSTDTQYF.